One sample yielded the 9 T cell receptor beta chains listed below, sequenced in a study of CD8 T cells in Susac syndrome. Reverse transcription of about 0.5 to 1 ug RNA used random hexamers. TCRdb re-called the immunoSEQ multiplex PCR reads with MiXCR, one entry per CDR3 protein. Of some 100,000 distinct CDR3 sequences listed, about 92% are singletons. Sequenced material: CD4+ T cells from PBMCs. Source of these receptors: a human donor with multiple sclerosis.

CDR3 sequence reads: CASSSEQGFNSPLHF. In DNA form, the CDR3 reads TGTGCCAGCAGCTCAGAACAGGGTTTTAATTCACCCCTCCACTTT. The rearrangement uses TRBV7-9 and TRBJ1-6; possible D gene TRBD1, 6 bases. From germline, CDR1 is SEHNR and CDR2 FQNEAQ (reference sequence). The CDR3 totals 15 residues. Trimming removed 4 bases from V and 6 bases from J, with 13 bases in between.

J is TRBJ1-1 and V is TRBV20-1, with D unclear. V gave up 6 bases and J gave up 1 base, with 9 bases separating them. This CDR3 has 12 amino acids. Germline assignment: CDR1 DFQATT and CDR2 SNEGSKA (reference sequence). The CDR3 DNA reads TGCAGTGCCCCGAGACCGAACACTGAAGCTTTCTTT. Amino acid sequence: CSAPRPNTEAFF.

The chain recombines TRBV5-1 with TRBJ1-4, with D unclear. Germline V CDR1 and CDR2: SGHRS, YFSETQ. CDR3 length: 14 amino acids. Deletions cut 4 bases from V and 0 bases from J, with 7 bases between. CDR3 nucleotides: TGCGCCAGCAGCGCCAAGACAACTAATGAAAAACTGTTTTTT. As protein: CASSAKTTNEKLFF.

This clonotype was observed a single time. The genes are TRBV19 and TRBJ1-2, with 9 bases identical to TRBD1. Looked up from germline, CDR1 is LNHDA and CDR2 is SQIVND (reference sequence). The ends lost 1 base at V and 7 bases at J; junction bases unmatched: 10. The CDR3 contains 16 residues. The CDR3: CASSIAPTGGLGGYTF. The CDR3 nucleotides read TGTGCCAGTAGTATAGCTCCCACAGGGGGCCTGGGTGGCTACACCTTC.

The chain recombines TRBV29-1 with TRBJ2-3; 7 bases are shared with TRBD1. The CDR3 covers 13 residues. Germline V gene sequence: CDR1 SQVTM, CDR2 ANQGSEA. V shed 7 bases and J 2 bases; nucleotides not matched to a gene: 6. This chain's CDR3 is CSATGAPTDTQYF. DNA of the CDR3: TGCAGCGCCACAGGGGCTCCCACAGATACGCAGTATTTT.

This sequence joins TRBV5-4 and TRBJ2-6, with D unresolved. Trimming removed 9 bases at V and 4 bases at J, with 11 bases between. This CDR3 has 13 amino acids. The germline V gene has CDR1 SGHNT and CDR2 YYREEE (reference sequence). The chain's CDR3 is CATLQSGANVLTF. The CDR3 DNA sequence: TGTGCCACCCTGCAGTCCGGGGCCAACGTCCTGACTTTC. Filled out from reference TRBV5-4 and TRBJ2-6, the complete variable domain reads ETGVTQSPTHLIKTRGQQVTLRCSSQSGHNTVSWYQQALGQGPQFIFQYYREEENGRGNFPPRFSGLQFPNYSSELNVNALELDDSALYLCATLQSGANVLTFGAGSRLTVL.

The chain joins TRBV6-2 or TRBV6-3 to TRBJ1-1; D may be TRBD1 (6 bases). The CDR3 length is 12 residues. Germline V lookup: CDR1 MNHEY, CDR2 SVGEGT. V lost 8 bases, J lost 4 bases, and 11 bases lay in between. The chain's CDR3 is CASGGPFTEAFF. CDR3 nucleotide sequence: TGTGCCAGCGGGGGGCCTTTCACTGAAGCTTTCTTT.

The DNA for the CDR3 is TGTGCCAGCAGCCTCTCAACACAGGGGGGAGGCAATCAGCCCCAGCATTTT. Translation gives CASSLSTQGGGNQPQHF. The chain joins TRBV3-1 to TRBJ1-5; 8 positions match TRBD1. CDR1 and CDR2 from the germline V gene are LGHDT and YNNKEL (reference sequence). The CDR3 has 17 amino acids. After removal of 4 bases from V and 2 bases from J, the junction contained 10 bases not matched to a gene. The full variable domain, rest sourced from reference TRBV3-1 and TRBJ1-5, is DTAVSQTPKYLVTQMGNDKSIKCEQNLGHDTMYWYKQDSKKFLKIMFSYNNKELIINETVPNRFSPKSPDKAHLNLHINSLELGDSAVYFCASSLSTQGGGNQPQHFGDGTRLSIL.

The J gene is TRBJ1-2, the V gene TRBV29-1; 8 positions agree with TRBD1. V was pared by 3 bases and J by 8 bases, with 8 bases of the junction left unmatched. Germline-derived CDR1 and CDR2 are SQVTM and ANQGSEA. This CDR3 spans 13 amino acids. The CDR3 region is CSVDNWTGRGYTF. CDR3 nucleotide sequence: TGCAGCGTTGACAACTGGACAGGGAGAGGCTACACCTTC.